The entry below gives a single TCR beta chain sequence along with its context. Its antigen remains undetermined. No much larger clone is present one base from it, and per-base qualities are unavailable. For sequencing of the TCRbeta CDR3 region, genomic DNA was extracted from the sorted cells. TCRbeta CDR3 regions were sequenced using the immunoSEQ Assay. Entries here come from immuneACCESS through TCRdb and include only in-frame sequences with V and J called. Some clones fail to appear in such tables; in the studies checked, an unresolved V gene covers under half of the shortfall, and the cause of the remainder is unknown. The sample table shows 50,000 to 65,000 clones, and around 81% are seen once. About 4.3% of the sample is held by the ten biggest clonotypes. Counted from cysteine to phenylalanine, this CDR3 has 15 amino acids. Only the CDR3 part of the read is kept: 45 bases, read in frame from the first base. CDR1 and CDR2, looked up from the germline V gene, are SGHAT and FQNNGV. Trimmed from V: 5 bases; trimmed from J: 3 bases; junction bases lacking a gene match: 6.

This sample stems from a study of OX40 agonist ivuxolimab in advanced cancers. The study in broad terms: Ivuxolimab was a fully human IgG2 agonistic monoclonal antibody targeting the costimulatory receptor OX40 (CD134). Intravenous ivuxolimab was administered to patients every 2 weeks at six dose levels: 0.01, 0.1, 0.3, 1.5, 3 and 10 mg/kg. Among the approximately 50 dose-escalation patients, around 19 had hepatocellular carcinoma, about 15 melanoma, 9 renal cell carcinoma and 9 head and neck cancer. In the dose-escalation cohort, around four fifths of patients were male, and the mean age was 60 years with a range of about 20 to 90. Patients were allowed to have had prior anti-PD-1, anti-PD-L1 or anti-CTLA-4 therapy, and 30% to 50% of the dose-escalation patients had previously received checkpoint inhibitors. Partial responses occurred in three dose-escalation patients, of whom one had hepatocellular carcinoma and two had cutaneous melanoma. Peripheral TCRbeta sequencing was intended to test whether TCR sequence diversity was altered and clonal T-cell expansion was caused by ivuxolimab. The paper describes the monotherapy dose-escalation part (N ≈ 51 patients) of the phase I trial of ivuxolimab.

Study-wide conclusions, independent of this receptor: After ivuxolimab, expanded clones were on average more numerous among CD8+ T cells than among CD4+ T cells. Low levels of normalized T-cell clonal expansion were also shown by some nonresponding patients. Partial responders in the 0.1-3.0 mg/kg groups had among the lowest normalized peripheral clonal expansion, especially among CD8+ T cells. Antigen specificity was not determined for the clonally expanded peripheral T cells. At doses of 0.1 to 3.0 mg/kg, clonal expansion of both CD4+ and CD8+ T cells in blood was seen between baseline and week 6.

Patients with autoimmune disease history or receiving systemic immunosuppression were excluded from the trial. Peripheral blood for TCR sequencing was collected from all dose cohorts at baseline, on cycle 4 day 1, and on cycle 7 day 1. The samples were taken from a phase I, first-in-human, multicenter, open-label dose-escalation trial of ivuxolimab. Adults with locally advanced or metastatic head and neck squamous cell, hepatocellular, melanoma or renal cell carcinoma were enrolled in the trial. Before TCR sequencing, CD4+ and CD8+ T cells were separately sorted from peripheral blood. The receptor chain draws on TRBV11-2 and TRBJ2-2, with TRBD1 identical over 7 junction bases. The sequence was obtained from an adult with an advanced solid tumor such as melanoma, head and neck, liver or kidney cancer. The sequencing used CD4+ or CD8+ T cells sorted from blood, collected in a trial of the OX40 agonist ivuxolimab. The DNA sequence is as follows: TGTGCCAGCAGCCAATCAGGGGGTTACACCGGGGAGCTGTTTTTT. Translation gives CASSQSGGYTGELFF. Reference TRBV11-2 and TRBJ2-2 proteins supply the regions before and after the CDR3; the full variable domain is: EAGVAQSPRYKIIEKRQSVAFWCNPISGHATLYWYQQILGQGPKLLIQFQNNGVVDDSQLPKDRFSAERLKGVDSTLKIQPAKLEDSAVYLCASSQSGGYTGELFFGEGSRLTVL.